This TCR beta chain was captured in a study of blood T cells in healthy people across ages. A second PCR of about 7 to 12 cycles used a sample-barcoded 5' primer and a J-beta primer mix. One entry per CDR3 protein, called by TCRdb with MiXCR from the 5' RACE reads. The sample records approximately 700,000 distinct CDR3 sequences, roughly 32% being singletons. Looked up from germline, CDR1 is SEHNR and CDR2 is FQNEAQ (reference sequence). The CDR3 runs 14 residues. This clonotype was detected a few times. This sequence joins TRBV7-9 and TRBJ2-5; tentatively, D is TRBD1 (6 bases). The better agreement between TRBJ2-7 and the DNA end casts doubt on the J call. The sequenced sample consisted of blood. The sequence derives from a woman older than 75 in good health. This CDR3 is CASSPWGRRYEQYF. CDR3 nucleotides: TGTGCCAGCAGTCCGTGGGGGCGCCGCTACGAGCAGTACTTC.